The 27 T cell receptor beta chains below come from one sample, sequenced in a study of CD8 T cells in ankylosing spondylitis. MiXCR was run by TCRdb on the 5' RACE reads, yielding one entry per CDR3 protein. The data contain 100,000 or so distinct CDR3 sequences, roughly 8.5% of them singletons. The antigens these receptors bind are not known. Findings of the study overall: It appeared that ankylosing spondylitis blood was characterized by a TCR beta motif of several highly homologous variants.

Sample: blood, either unsorted or a sorted T cell fraction (not recorded which). Source of these receptors: a male donor with ankylosing spondylitis.

The chain combines TRBV2 with TRBJ2-3; no firm D call. This CDR3 is 15 amino acids long. Trimming left V 6 bases short and J 0 bases short, with 13 bases between. CDR1 SNHLY and CDR2 FYNNEI come from the germline V gene. DNA of the CDR3: TGTGCCAGCAGGGAGACTTATTCTAGCACAGATACGCAGTATTTT. This encodes CASRETYSSTDTQYF.

The V call is TRBV5-1, the J call TRBJ1-3; no clear D gene. The germline V gene encodes CDR1 SGHRS and CDR2 YFSETQ. The CDR3 runs to 16 residues. Trimming took off 0 bases at V and 0 bases at J, with 10 bases between the two ends. The CDR3, as DNA: TGCGCCAGCAGCTTGGTTCCAGGCCGCTCTGGAAACACCATATATTTT. Protein product: CASSLVPGRSGNTIYF.

At least ten counts were recorded for this clonotype. This rearrangement joins TRBV7-9 to TRBJ2-1; D gene unclear. Germline V gives CDR1 SEHNR, CDR2 FQNEAQ (reference sequence). This CDR3 is 15 amino acids long. Trimming pared 0 bases from V and 4 bases from J, leaving 10 bases between. The CDR3: CASSLALREYNEQFF. The DNA of the CDR3 is TGTGCCAGCAGCTTAGCGTTAAGGGAATACAATGAGCAGTTCTTC.

The CDR3 sequence is CASSLTGSADTQYF. CDR3 sequence (DNA): TGTGCCAGCAGCTTAACGGGATCGGCGGATACGCAGTATTTT. The rearrangement links TRBV7-6 to TRBJ2-3; weak D call: TRBD2 (5 bases). The CDR3 extends over 14 amino acids. Germline assignment: CDR1 SGHVS and CDR2 FNYEAQ. The V end was cut by 2 bases, the J end by 6 bases, with 12 bases between.

V is TRBV6-5 and J is TRBJ2-3; weak D call: TRBD1 (6 bases). From germline, CDR1 is MNHEY and CDR2 SVGAGI. Trimming took 2 bases from V and 4 from J, leaving 16 bases between them. The length of the CDR3 is 16 residues. CDR3 sequence (DNA): TGTGCCAGCAGTTACGAGGGGGAATGGGTGGCAGATACGCAGTATTTT. Its translation is CASSYEGEWVADTQYF.

This clonotype was found many times. The V call is TRBV10-3, the J call TRBJ2-1, with TRBD2 identical over 7 bases. Germline CDR1 is ENHRY and CDR2 is SYGVKD. Unmatched junction bases numbered 2, after V lost 0 bases and J lost 3 bases. The CDR3 consists of 15 residues. CDR3 sequence (DNA): TGTGCCATCAGTGAGTCATTAGCGGGCTACAATGAGCAGTTCTTC. Translating gives CAISESLAGYNEQFF.

This clonotype came up a few times. The chain joins TRBV12-3 or TRBV12-4 to TRBJ2-1; 12 nucleotides agree with TRBD2. The CDR3 covers 16 residues. The V gene end was trimmed by 5 bases and the J gene end by 2 bases; junction bases not matched to a gene: 4. CDR3 bases: TGTGCCAGCAGTACGACTAGCGGGAGAGCCTACAATGAGCAGTTCTTC. Translated, it gives CASSTTSGRAYNEQFF.

This clonotype was detected a few times. CDR3 amino acids: CASSPGPGYNQPQHF. CDR3 coding DNA: TGTGCCAGCAGCCCTGGGCCGGGTTACAATCAGCCCCAGCATTTT. The V and J genes are TRBV7-8 and TRBJ1-5; D ambiguous. With 5 bases removed from V and 3 bases from J, the gap between germline ends came to 14 bases. This CDR3 region has 15 residues. Germline V gene lookup returns CDR1 SGHVS and CDR2 FQNEAQ.

This clonotype was observed a handful of times. This chain uses TRBV28 with TRBJ2-2, with a weak D call TRBD1 (6 bases). The CDR3 has 17 residues. Trimming took off 1 base at V and 0 bases at J, with 12 bases between the two ends. Germline V gene data show CDR1 as MDHEN and CDR2 as SYDVKM. The CDR3 bases are TGTGCCAGCAGTTTATTCGGGGACATCTCGAACACCGGGGAGCTGTTTTTT. As protein: CASSLFGDISNTGELFF.

This clonotype was picked up a small number of times. The chain joins TRBV30 to TRBJ2-5, with TRBD2 identical over 10 bases. Germline values: CDR1 GTSNPN, CDR2 SVGIG (reference sequence). V gave up 3 bases and J gave up 3 bases; unmatched junction bases: 7. CDR3 size: 15 residues. The CDR3 protein is CAWRTGTSEKETQYF. Written as DNA, the CDR3 is TGTGCCTGGAGAACCGGGACTAGCGAAAAAGAGACCCAGTACTTC.

As DNA, the CDR3 is TGTGCCAGCAGCCAGGGTCGGTACGAGCAGTACGTC. Translated: CASSQGRYEQYV. This chain connects TRBV6-1 to TRBJ2-7; D perhaps matches TRBD1 (5 bases). The CDR3 runs to 12 residues. Germline values: CDR1 MNHNS, CDR2 SASEGT. V shed 6 bases and J shed 4 bases, with 10 bases lying between them.

This clonotype has ten or more counts. The chain couples TRBV6-1 to TRBJ1-1, with 11 bases lining up with TRBD1. The CDR3 is 16 amino acids. V lost 7 bases and J lost 5; bases outside the gene matches: 12. The germline CDR1 and CDR2 sequences are MNHNS and SASEGT. The CDR3 bases are TGTGCCAGCACCACGGACAGGGGGCCGTCTTCGACTGAAGCTTTCTTT. Translated, it gives CASTTDRGPSSTEAFF.

This clonotype was seen more than once but under ten times. This sequence joins TRBV15 and TRBJ2-7; D could derive from TRBD1 or TRBD2 (5 bases each). Trimming pared 5 bases from V and 2 bases from J, leaving 13 bases between. Germline V gives CDR1 LNHNV, CDR2 YYDKDF (reference sequence). The CDR3 totals 14 residues. The CDR3 sequence is CATSSGTETYEQYF. The CDR3 region has the DNA TGTGCCACCAGCTCCGGGACGGAAACCTACGAGCAGTACTTC.

This clonotype was seen a handful of times. This chain connects TRBV6-1 to TRBJ1-1; D unclear. V gave up 7 bases and J gave up 0 bases, with 9 bases separating them. This CDR3 has 13 amino acids. The germline V gene encodes CDR1 MNHNS and CDR2 SASEGT. CDR3 amino acids: CASTLHLNTEAFF. The CDR3 coding sequence is TGTGCCAGCACCCTACATTTGAACACTGAAGCTTTCTTT.

This clonotype was picked up many times. V is TRBV7-7 and J is TRBJ2-3; D uncertain. CDR3 length equals 15 residues. Per the germline V gene, CDR1 is SSHAT and CDR2 is FNYEAQ (reference sequence). The V gene lost 1 base and the J gene lost 0 bases, with 8 bases spanning the gap. This CDR3 is CASSLGRFSTDTQYF. The CDR3 nucleotides are TGTGCCAGCAGCTTAGGACGGTTTAGCACAGATACGCAGTATTTT.

This clonotype was found many times. The V gene is TRBV14, the J gene TRBJ2-1, with D possibly matching TRBD2 (6 bases). The CDR3 is made up of 17 amino acids. CDR1 is SGHDN, CDR2 FVKESK, per germline. With 1 base removed from V and 0 bases from J, the gap between germline ends came to 13 bases. In nucleotides, the CDR3 is TGTGCCAGCAGCCAAGTTCCCGCGGGAAACTCCTACAATGAGCAGTTCTTC. As protein: CASSQVPAGNSYNEQFF.

This clonotype was detected ten times or more. The V gene is TRBV11-2, the J gene TRBJ2-6; D is perhaps TRBD1 or TRBD2 (7 bases each). This CDR3 has 19 residues. Germline lookup yields CDR1 SGHAT and CDR2 FQNNGV. V was cut by 6 bases and J by 0 bases, with 21 bases left in between. The CDR3 reads CASRRGGDSDVSGANVLTF. The CDR3 DNA sequence: TGTGCCAGCAGGCGTGGGGGGGACAGTGACGTCTCTGGGGCCAACGTCCTGACTTTC.

This clonotype was counted ten times or more. V and J are TRBV14 and TRBJ2-7, with D hard to call. This CDR3 contains 14 residues. The germline V gene encodes CDR1 SGHDN and CDR2 FVKESK. Trimming took off 4 bases at V and 0 bases at J, with 10 bases between the two ends. The CDR3 nucleotides read TGTGCCAGCAGCCCAACTGGAGTCTCCTACGAGCAGTACTTC. The encoded protein is CASSPTGVSYEQYF.

The rearrangement joins TRBV7-9 to TRBJ2-5; the match to TRBD1 covers 8 bases. The CDR3 is 15 amino acids. CDR1 is SEHNR, CDR2 FQNEAQ, per germline (reference sequence). V lost 0 bases to trimming and J lost 5 bases; unmatched junction nucleotides: 5. The CDR3 region is CASSLADRGSETQYF. Written as DNA, the CDR3 is TGTGCCAGCAGCTTAGCCGACAGGGGAAGCGAGACCCAGTACTTC. Using reference TRBV7-9 and TRBJ2-5 for the parts outside the CDR3, the full variable domain is DTGVSQNPRHKITKRGQNVTFRCDPISEHNRLYWYRQTLGQGPEFLTYFQNEAQLEKSRLLSDRFSAERPKGSFSTLEIQRTEQGDSAMYLCASSLADRGSETQYFGPGTRLLVL.

The V gene is TRBV20-1, the J gene TRBJ2-1, with D possibly TRBD2 on 5 matching bases. The germline CDR1 and CDR2 sequences are DFQATT and SNEGSKA (reference sequence). Trimming stripped 5 bases from V and 8 bases from J, with 22 bases between. The CDR3 sequence is 15 residues long. The CDR3 bases are TGCAGTGCTGCCGACTGGAGAGCGGTCACGGATGAGCAGTTCTTC. Translation gives CSAADWRAVTDEQFF.

J is TRBJ2-1 and V is TRBV12-3 or TRBV12-4, with D possibly called TRBD1 or TRBD2 (5 bases each). The V gene lost 3 bases and the J gene lost 8 bases, with 20 bases spanning the gap. The CDR3 consists of 16 residues. The CDR3 bases are TGTGCCAGCAGTTTGGGGGTAAGGACGCCCCTCCATGAGCAGTTCTTC. Its protein product is CASSLGVRTPLHEQFF.

The J gene is TRBJ2-1, the V gene TRBV7-9; a possible D gene is TRBD2 (5 bases). V shed 4 bases and J shed 4 bases, with 11 bases lying between them. Germline lookup yields CDR1 SEHNR and CDR2 FQNEAQ (reference sequence). The CDR3 length is 14 residues. The chain's CDR3 is CASSSTGVYNEQFF. CDR3 sequence (DNA): TGTGCCAGCAGCTCTACCGGGGTATACAATGAGCAGTTCTTC.

This clonotype was recorded at least ten times. The chain recombines TRBV20-1 with TRBJ2-2; D may be TRBD2 (6 bases). CDR1 and CDR2 (germline): DFQATT, SNEGSKA (reference sequence). This CDR3 is 13 amino acids long. The V and J ends lost 6 bases and 3 bases respectively, with 11 bases between them. This CDR3 is CSAEGGHTGELFF. The CDR3 bases are TGCAGTGCGGAGGGAGGACACACCGGGGAGCTGTTTTTT.

This clonotype appeared many times. The DNA for the CDR3 is TGTGCCAGCACCCCCCCTGCGGGCAATGAGCAGTTCTTC. Its protein is CASTPPAGNEQFF. The chain combines TRBV12-3 or TRBV12-4 with TRBJ2-1; weak D call: TRBD2 (5 bases). The CDR3 spans 13 residues. V was trimmed by 7 bases and J by 6 bases, leaving 13 bases between them.

The CDR3 nucleotides read TGTGCCAGCAGTTCAGGGGGAGTAGAGACCCAGTACTTC. Translating it yields CASSSGGVETQYF. The genes are TRBV27 and TRBJ2-5; 7 bases align to TRBD1. Germline V gives CDR1 MNHEY, CDR2 SMNVEV (reference sequence). There are 13 residues in the CDR3. Trimming cost V 4 bases and J 4 bases; bases outside gene matches: 3.

This rearrangement joins TRBV2 to TRBJ1-5; D remains unclear. CDR3 length: 14 amino acids. V lost 3 bases and J lost 1, with 7 bases in between. CDR1 and CDR2 from the germline V gene are SNHLY and FYNNEI. The CDR3 sequence: CASSDLVSNQPQHF. CDR3 sequence (DNA): TGTGCCAGCAGTGATTTGGTGAGCAATCAGCCCCAGCATTTT.

This clonotype was seen a handful of times. This chain links TRBV5-1 with TRBJ1-1; no reliable D call. CDR3 length: 11 residues. Germline V lookup: CDR1 SGHRS, CDR2 YFSETQ. The ends were cut back, 3 bases at V and 8 bases at J, with 8 bases in the middle. The CDR3 is CASSWGGEAFF. The CDR3 nucleotides read TGCGCCAGCAGCTGGGGAGGAGAAGCTTTCTTT.